The 22 T cell receptor beta chains reported below all come from one sample, sequenced in a study of OX40 agonist ivuxolimab in advanced cancers. Sequencing was performed with immunoSEQ multiplex PCR; in TCRdb, only in-frame clones are kept and a portion is missing. This table has around 66,000 clones, more than 80% appearing once. Sequencing used CD4+ or CD8+ T cells sorted from blood, obtained in a trial of the OX40 agonist ivuxolimab. Receptors originate from an adult with an advanced solid tumor such as melanoma, head and neck, liver or kidney cancer.

The rearrangement links TRBV12-5 to TRBJ2-7, with D possibly being TRBD1 (6 bases). The germline V gene encodes CDR1 LGHNT and CDR2 FRNRAP. The length of the CDR3 is 15 residues. The CDR3 nucleotides read TGTGCCATCCCCAGATGGGGGCCTAGCTCCTACGAGCAGTACTTC. Translating it yields CAIPRWGPSSYEQYF.

The gene calls are TRBV28 and TRBJ1-5; D not resolved. The germline V and J ends were trimmed by 3 bases and 4 bases, with 10 bases remaining between them. The CDR3 runs 14 residues. Germline V gene data show CDR1 as MDHEN and CDR2 as SYDVKM. CDR3 DNA sequence: TGTGCCAGCAGTTTTTCGGCGGTTAATCAGCCCCAGCATTTT. This translates into CASSFSAVNQPQHF.

V gene TRBV19 combines with J gene TRBJ2-3, with 8 nucleotides matching TRBD2. With 6 bases clipped from V and 3 bases from J, the junction kept 11 bases outside the gene matches. The CDR3 is 16 amino acids. From germline, CDR1 is LNHDA and CDR2 SQIVND (reference sequence). As DNA, the CDR3 is TGTGCCAGTAGCTCCCCCGGGAGGGGGGTAACAGATACGCAGTATTTT. Translated, it gives CASSSPGRGVTDTQYF.

The rearrangement joins TRBV5-1 to TRBJ2-7, with D possibly called TRBD1 or TRBD2 (5 bases each). The V gene lost 2 bases and the J gene lost 2 bases, with 17 bases spanning the gap. Germline V lookup: CDR1 SGHRS, CDR2 YFSETQ. The CDR3 is 16 residues long. The CDR3 reads CASSFQSGRDTYEQYF. For the CDR3, the DNA is TGCGCCAGCAGCTTTCAATCGGGACGGGATACCTACGAGCAGTACTTC.

The V gene is TRBV14, the J gene TRBJ1-6; tentative D call: TRBD1 (6 bases). This CDR3 is 16 amino acids long. Germline CDR1 reads SGHDN; CDR2 reads FVKESK. Trimming stripped 2 bases from V and 10 bases from J, with 18 bases between. The CDR3 protein is CASSQYPQGIGSPLHF. The CDR3 bases are TGTGCCAGCAGCCAATACCCACAGGGAATTGGGTCACCCCTCCACTTT.

The V and J genes are TRBV5-5 and TRBJ2-6; possibly TRBD2 for D (6 bases). The CDR3 is made up of 16 amino acids. The V end lost 0 bases, the J end lost 2 bases, and 9 bases lay between the germline ends. Germline lookup yields CDR1 SGHKS and CDR2 YYEKEE (reference sequence). CDR3 nucleotides: TGTGCCAGCAGCTTGGCCCCGGGGGCTGGGGCCAACGTCCTGACTTTC. Residues: CASSLAPGAGANVLTF.

This clone was seen once. The DNA for the CDR3 is TGCGCCAGCAGCCAAGCGGGACTAGCGGGAAACGAGCAGTACTTC. It translates to CASSQAGLAGNEQYF. This rearrangement joins TRBV4-1 to TRBJ2-7, with 13 bases lining up with TRBD2. V shed 1 base, J shed 5 bases, and the junction held 2 bases outside the gene matches. Germline values: CDR1 MGHRA, CDR2 YSYEKL. The CDR3 spans 15 residues.

V and J are TRBV18 and TRBJ2-4, with 9 bases fitting TRBD1. Trimming cost V 3 bases and J 7 bases; bases outside gene matches: 1. Per germline, CDR1 KGHSH and CDR2 LQKENI. This CDR3 comprises 13 residues. CDR3 loop: CASSPGQGNIQYF. In DNA form, the CDR3 reads TGTGCCAGCTCACCGGGACAGGGCAACATTCAGTACTTC.

The J gene is TRBJ1-1, the V gene TRBV19; D may be TRBD1 (5 bases). The germline V gene encodes CDR1 LNHDA and CDR2 SQIVND (reference sequence). V was pared by 3 bases and J by 1 base, with 24 bases between. This CDR3 has 19 residues. CDR3 region: CASSITGPTQEGRNTEAFF. CDR3 DNA sequence: TGTGCCAGTAGTATCACCGGGCCTACACAGGAGGGACGGAACACTGAAGCTTTCTTT.

This chain connects TRBV7-9 to TRBJ1-1, with unresolved D. V was cut by 5 bases and J by 7 bases, with 8 bases left in between. CDR1 is SEHNR, CDR2 FQNEAQ, per germline (reference sequence). This CDR3 is 11 amino acids long. The CDR3 reads CASSKDYEAFF. The CDR3 nucleotides are TGTGCCAGCAGCAAGGATTATGAAGCTTTCTTT.

V and J are TRBV7-9 and TRBJ1-2; D perhaps matches TRBD1 (5 bases). Germline V gives CDR1 SEHNR, CDR2 FQNEAQ (reference sequence). The V end was cut by 0 bases, the J end by 7 bases, with 9 bases between. This CDR3 comprises 13 residues. CDR3 sequence reads: CASSLAGAGGYTF. In DNA form, the CDR3 reads TGTGCCAGCAGCTTAGCAGGGGCTGGTGGCTACACCTTC.

This sequence joins TRBV5-8 and TRBJ1-6; D remains ambiguous. The CDR3 totals 12 residues. The ends were cut back, 5 bases at V and 13 bases at J, with 13 bases in the middle. The germline V gene has CDR1 SGHTS and CDR2 YDEGEE. The DNA of the CDR3 is TGTGCCAGCAGAGGAGGGTTGCAGCCCCTCCACTTT. It yields the protein CASRGGLQPLHF.

The V and J genes are TRBV5-1 and TRBJ1-5, with a tentative D call TRBD1 (5 bases). V dropped 0 bases and J dropped 0 bases, with 7 bases sitting between them. Per the germline V gene, CDR1 is SGHRS and CDR2 is YFSETQ. This CDR3 has 15 amino acids. The CDR3, as DNA: TGCGCCAGCAGCTTGGTGGGGGGTAGCAATCAGCCCCAGCATTTT. This encodes CASSLVGGSNQPQHF.

The chain is built from TRBV6-6 and TRBJ1-5; the D is unclear. Germline V gene lookup returns CDR1 MNHNY and CDR2 SVGAGI (reference sequence). The CDR3 length is 16 residues. The V and J ends lost 0 bases and 0 bases respectively, with 9 bases between them. CDR3 sequence (DNA): TGTGCCAGCAGTTACTCTGTTCAGGTTAGCAATCAGCCCCAGCATTTT. Amino acid sequence: CASSYSVQVSNQPQHF.

The V and J genes are TRBV5-1 and TRBJ1-2; maybe TRBD1 (6 bases). Germline V gene lookup returns CDR1 SGHRS and CDR2 YFSETQ. V dropped 4 bases and J dropped 2 bases, with 9 bases sitting between them. The length of the CDR3 is 13 residues. The CDR3 DNA reads as TGCGCCAGCAGCGATACAGGGAACTATGGCTACACCTTC. The encoded protein is CASSDTGNYGYTF.

The chain joins TRBV5-4 to TRBJ2-1, with 11 bases that match TRBD1. V was pared by 4 bases and J by 3 bases, with 6 bases of the junction left unmatched. Germline V gives CDR1 SGHNT, CDR2 YYREEE (reference sequence). This CDR3 spans 16 amino acids. CDR3 sequence (DNA): TGTGCCAGCAGCCAATCCGGGACAGGGGGCTACAATGAGCAGTTCTTC. Translation gives CASSQSGTGGYNEQFF.

The V call is TRBV5-1, the J call TRBJ1-3; D unresolved. With 2 bases removed from V and 3 bases from J, the gap between germline ends came to 9 bases. CDR3 length: 14 residues. CDR1 and CDR2 (germline): SGHRS, YFSETQ. As DNA, the CDR3 is TGCGCCAGCAGCTTTTTCGACGGTGGAAACACCATATATTTT. It encodes CASSFFDGGNTIYF.

V gene TRBV2 combines with J gene TRBJ1-5; D is undetermined. This CDR3 is 15 amino acids long. Trimming took off 4 bases at V and 5 bases at J, with 15 bases between the two ends. The germline V gene encodes CDR1 SNHLY and CDR2 FYNNEI. CDR3 protein: CASSAREANYQPQHF. The CDR3 DNA reads TGTGCCAGCAGTGCACGAGAGGCAAACTATCAGCCCCAGCATTTT.

V gene TRBV27 combines with J gene TRBJ1-2, with TRBD1 as a possible D gene (5 bases). Trimming took off 6 bases at V and 2 bases at J, with 13 bases between the two ends. This CDR3 is built from 14 residues. The germline V gene has CDR1 MNHEY and CDR2 SMNVEV (reference sequence). As DNA, the CDR3 is TGTGCCAGCAGCCCCCAGGAGGGGAACTATGGCTACACCTTC. It translates to CASSPQEGNYGYTF.

CDR3 in amino acids: CASSQLARGNEQFF. The CDR3 nucleotides read TGTGCCAGCAGCCAACTGGCTCGGGGCAATGAGCAGTTCTTC. The chain links TRBV14 to TRBJ2-1; tentative D call: TRBD2 (5 bases). Trimming removed 2 bases at V and 6 bases at J, with 11 bases between. Germline CDR1 and CDR2: SGHDN and FVKESK. This CDR3 comprises 14 residues.

The chain couples TRBV7-2 to TRBJ2-1; the D is unclear. Trimming removed 5 bases from V and 2 bases from J, with 10 bases in between. CDR1 and CDR2 from the germline V gene are SGHTA and FQGNSA. This CDR3 has 14 amino acids. This chain's CDR3 is CASSLLPAYNEQFF. In nucleotides, the CDR3 is TGTGCCAGCAGCCTCCTCCCCGCCTACAATGAGCAGTTCTTC.

The chain combines TRBV29-1 with TRBJ2-5; 7 bases map to TRBD1. The closer fit of TRBJ2-7 to the DNA end suggests the J call may be wrong. Germline assignment: CDR1 SQVTM and CDR2 ANQGSEA. The length of the CDR3 is 14 residues. The CDR3 is CSGSLQGKLDEQYF. CDR3 DNA: TGCAGCGGGTCTTTACAGGGGAAACTGGACGAGCAGTACTTC.